The 12 T cell receptor beta chains below all came from one sample that was sequenced in a study of OX40 agonist ivuxolimab in advanced cancers. TCRdb's table, derived via immunoSEQ multiplex PCR, lists solely in-frame clones and lacks some. The profile shows tens of thousands of clones, 75% to 85% of them singletons. The sequencing here drew on CD4+ or CD8+ T cells sorted from blood, taken in a trial of the OX40 agonist ivuxolimab. The receptors shown here come from an adult with an advanced solid tumor such as melanoma, head and neck, liver or kidney cancer.

By its share, this clone is medium-sized. The rearrangement links TRBV19 to TRBJ1-6; D unclear. V was trimmed by 0 bases and J by 10 bases, leaving 13 bases between them. This CDR3 has 15 residues. Germline CDR1 reads LNHDA; CDR2 reads SQIVND (reference sequence). The CDR3 reads CASSIETLGKSPLHF. Written as DNA, the CDR3 is TGTGCCAGTAGTATAGAGACCCTGGGGAAATCACCCCTCCACTTT.

This clone was found a few times. The chain employs TRBV9 and TRBJ2-6, with D maybe TRBD2 (6 bases). The germline CDR1 and CDR2 sequences are SGDLS and YYNGEE. The CDR3 length is 17 residues. The V end was cut by 4 bases, the J end by 0 bases, with 14 bases between. Here the CDR3 DNA reads TGTGCCAGCAGCAGAGCGGGCCAAAGCTCTGGGGCCAACGTCCTGACTTTC. Translated: CASSRAGQSSGANVLTF.

V gene TRBV27 combines with J gene TRBJ1-2, with D hard to call. Trimming cost V 0 bases and J 3 bases, with 8 bases left between them. Germline values: CDR1 MNHEY, CDR2 SMNVEV (reference sequence). CDR3 length equals 14 residues. Here the CDR3 reads CASSLSGWDYGYTF. The CDR3 DNA follows: TGTGCCAGCAGTTTATCAGGGTGGGACTATGGCTACACCTTC.

The genes are TRBV28 and TRBJ1-2; D not resolved. Trimming stripped 6 bases from V and 1 base from J, with 9 bases between. Germline V gene data show CDR1 as MDHEN and CDR2 as SYDVKM. The CDR3 contains 13 residues. CDR3 coding DNA: TGTGCCAGCAGGGTCAGCCTTAACTATGGCTACACCTTC. It specifies CASRVSLNYGYTF.

The CDR3 DNA follows: TGCGCCAGCAGCTCAACCGGGACAGGTCGCTCTGGAAACACCATATATTTT. Protein: CASSSTGTGRSGNTIYF. The rearrangement links TRBV5-1 to TRBJ1-3, with TRBD1 identical over 8 bases. This CDR3 contains 17 residues. Germline CDR1 SGHRS, CDR2 YFSETQ. The V gene end was trimmed by 3 bases and the J gene end by 0 bases; junction bases not matched to a gene: 8.

This chain joins TRBV7-2 and TRBJ1-1; 7 bases are shared with TRBD1. The J segment lost 0 bases and the V segment lost 5 bases, leaving 3 bases of the junction unmatched. This CDR3 is built from 14 residues. Germline loops: CDR1 SGHTA, CDR2 FQGNSA. This chain's CDR3 is CASSPGQLNTEAFF. In DNA form, the CDR3 reads TGTGCCAGCAGCCCGGGACAGCTGAACACTGAAGCTTTCTTT. The full variable domain, in which reference TRBV7-2 and TRBJ1-1 provide the parts outside the CDR3, is GAGVSQSPSNKVTEKGKDVELRCDPISGHTALYWYRQSLGQGLEFLIYFQGNSAPDKSGLPSDRFSAERTGGSVSTLTIQRTQQEDSAVYLCASSPGQLNTEAFFGQGTRLTVV.

CDR3 DNA sequence: TGCGCCAGCAGCTTAACGACAGCCCAAGAGACCCAGTACTTC. Translated: CASSLTTAQETQYF. The rearrangement joins TRBV5-1 to TRBJ2-5, with a possible D match to TRBD1 (5 bases). Trimming shortened V by 2 bases and J by 1 base, and 9 bases separated the two germline ends. The germline V gene has CDR1 SGHRS and CDR2 YFSETQ. This CDR3 contains 14 residues.

There are a few counts of this clone. The chain has TRBV28 and TRBJ1-4; D call uncertain. CDR3 length: 15 residues. In germline, CDR1 is MDHEN, CDR2 SYDVKM. Between the trimmed V and J ends, which lost 6 bases and 7 bases, there was a span of 18 bases. Here the CDR3 reads CASSPAGMMGEKLFF. Written as DNA, the CDR3 is TGTGCCAGCAGCCCCGCCGGGATGATGGGTGAAAAACTGTTTTTT.

The genes are TRBV7-2 and TRBJ2-5; no definite D call. The germline V gene has CDR1 SGHTA and CDR2 FQGNSA. There are 13 residues in the CDR3. V gave up 0 bases and J gave up 2 bases, with 4 bases separating them. CDR3 in DNA: TGTGCCAGCAGCTTAGCAAGGCAAGAGACCCAGTACTTC. This sequence encodes CASSLARQETQYF.

The rearrangement joins TRBV28 to TRBJ1-6, with a tentative D call TRBD1 (6 bases). Trimming removed 3 bases from V and 12 bases from J, with 9 bases in between. The CDR3 is 12 amino acids. Germline V gene lookup returns CDR1 MDHEN and CDR2 SYDVKM. The CDR3 reads CASSLGTLPLHF. In nucleotides, the CDR3 is TGTGCCAGCAGTTTGGGGACATTACCCCTCCACTTT.

Only one count was recorded for this clone. The chain joins TRBV6-1 to TRBJ1-1, with D possibly matching TRBD1 (5 bases). CDR3 length: 13 residues. Germline CDR1 reads MNHNS; CDR2 reads SASEGT. V gave up 4 bases and J gave up 4 bases, with 10 bases separating them. CDR3 region: CASSAQGGTEAFF. DNA for the CDR3: TGTGCCAGCAGTGCCCAGGGCGGCACTGAAGCTTTCTTT.

The V gene is TRBV18, the J gene TRBJ1-2; the D is unclear. V was pared by 3 bases and J by 2 bases, with 7 bases between. CDR3 length: 13 residues. Per the germline V gene, CDR1 is KGHSH and CDR2 is LQKENI. The DNA of the CDR3 is TGTGCCAGCTCACCGTCAGAAAACTATGGCTACACCTTC. Encoded protein: CASSPSENYGYTF. Full variable domain (outside the CDR3, taken from reference TRBV18 and TRBJ1-2): NAGVMQNPRHLVRRRGQEARLRCSPMKGHSHVYWYRQLPEEGLKFMVYLQKENIIDESGMPKERFSAEFPKEGPSILRIQQVVRGDSAAYFCASSPSENYGYTFGSGTRLTVV.